A single sample gave rise to the 18 T cell receptor beta chains below, sequenced in a study of OX40 agonist ivuxolimab in advanced cancers. TCRdb keeps only in-frame clones here, not all; method: immunoSEQ multiplex PCR. The repertoire holds 80,000 or so clones, around 82% seen once, with approximately 7% in the top ten. The sequences come from CD4+ or CD8+ T cells sorted from blood, collected in a trial of the OX40 agonist ivuxolimab. The receptors derive from an adult with an advanced solid tumor such as melanoma, head and neck, liver or kidney cancer.

The chain combines TRBV19 with TRBJ2-2, with D perhaps assigned TRBD1 or TRBD2 (5 bases each). V gave up 5 bases and J gave up 10 bases, with 8 bases separating them. Germline V gene lookup returns CDR1 LNHDA and CDR2 SQIVND (reference sequence). This CDR3 is built from 11 residues. CDR3 in DNA: TGTGCCAGTAGTTGGGACCTGGAGCTGTTTTTT. Translating gives CASSWDLELFF.

V gene TRBV5-1 combines with J gene TRBJ2-1, with D maybe TRBD2 (6 bases). Germline CDR1 SGHRS, CDR2 YFSETQ. Trimming removed 4 bases from V and 4 bases from J, with 15 bases in between. The CDR3 has 15 residues. This chain's CDR3 is CASSKRTEGYNEQFF. The CDR3 nucleotides read TGCGCCAGCAGCAAGAGGACGGAGGGGTACAATGAGCAGTTCTTC.

This chain links TRBV28 with TRBJ1-6; D may be TRBD1 (5 bases). The CDR3 has 15 residues. CDR1 is MDHEN and CDR2 is SYDVKM in the germline V gene. Deletions cut 1 base from V and 10 bases from J, with 14 bases between. CDR3 amino acids: CASSLLSGEKSPLHF. CDR3 nucleotides: TGTGCCAGCAGTTTATTATCGGGGGAAAAATCACCCCTCCACTTT.

For this clone: The same CDR3 can be traced to other DNA sequences in this sample. V gene TRBV5-1 combines with J gene TRBJ2-3; D perhaps matches TRBD2 (5 bases). CDR3 length equals 13 residues. V dropped 2 bases and J dropped 2 bases, with 6 bases sitting between them. CDR1 and CDR2 (germline): SGHRS, YFSETQ. CDR3: CASSLRDTDTQYF. Written as DNA, the CDR3 is TGCGCCAGCAGCTTACGGGACACAGATACGCAGTATTTT.

The CDR3 spells CASSLGRAGTEAFF. CDR3 bases: TGTGCCAGCAGCTTAGGCAGGGCTGGCACTGAAGCTTTCTTT. This sequence joins TRBV7-6 and TRBJ1-1; possibly TRBD1 for D (5 bases). Germline lookup yields CDR1 SGHVS and CDR2 FNYEAQ. The CDR3 has 14 amino acids. V was pared by 1 base and J by 4 bases, with 10 bases between.

The count of this clone is one. The chain uses TRBV5-6 and TRBJ2-1; TRBD1 is a possible D gene (5 bases). The CDR3 covers 15 residues. The germline CDR1 and CDR2 sequences are SGHDT and YYEEEE. The V end was cut by 5 bases, the J end by 9 bases, with 21 bases between. The CDR3 region is CASSRDPALGAEQFF. CDR3 in DNA: TGTGCCAGCAGTAGAGACCCAGCCCTTGGGGCTGAGCAGTTCTTC.

The J gene is TRBJ1-1, the V gene TRBV5-1; D is possibly TRBD1 (6 bases). The germline CDR1 and CDR2 sequences are SGHRS and YFSETQ. The CDR3 covers 15 residues. Trimming left V 8 bases short and J 7 bases short, with 24 bases between. DNA of the CDR3: TGCGCCAGTCACCCAACAGCACGGGGGCTTGTTGAAGCTTTCTTT. It encodes CASHPTARGLVEAFF.

Here the CDR3 DNA reads TGTGCCAGCAGTGAGATTTCGAACACTGAAGCTTTCTTT. Translating it yields CASSEISNTEAFF. The chain employs TRBV2 and TRBJ1-1; D not resolved. Germline CDR1 is SNHLY and CDR2 is FYNNEI. Trimming removed 3 bases at V and 1 base at J, with 6 bases between. CDR3 length: 13 amino acids. Full variable domain (outside the CDR3, taken from reference TRBV2 and TRBJ1-1): EPEVTQTPSHQVTQMGQEVILRCVPISNHLYFYWYRQILGQKVEFLVSFYNNEISEKSEIFDDQFSVERPDGSNFTLKIRSTKLEDSAMYFCASSEISNTEAFFGQGTRLTVV.

The J gene is TRBJ2-7, the V gene TRBV7-2, with D hard to call. Germline V gene lookup returns CDR1 SGHTA and CDR2 FQGNSA. Trimming cost V 5 bases and J 1 base, with 12 bases left between them. CDR3 length: 14 amino acids. The CDR3 nucleotides read TGTGCCAGCAGCCTCCGGGCGAATTCCTACGAGCAGTACTTC. Translated: CASSLRANSYEQYF. The full variable domain, in which reference TRBV7-2 and TRBJ2-7 provide the parts outside the CDR3, is GAGVSQSPSNKVTEKGKDVELRCDPISGHTALYWYRQSLGQGLEFLIYFQGNSAPDKSGLPSDRFSAERTGGSVSTLTIQRTQQEDSAVYLCASSLRANSYEQYFGPGTRLTVT.

This clone was observed a few times. V and J are TRBV7-3 and TRBJ1-1, with D perhaps matching TRBD1 (5 bases). V shed 6 bases and J shed 1 base, with 12 bases lying between them. Per the germline V gene, CDR1 is SGHTA and CDR2 is FQGTGA. The CDR3 extends over 14 amino acids. CDR3: CASRAGTGNTEAFF. DNA for the CDR3: TGTGCCAGCAGAGCGGGGACGGGGAACACTGAAGCTTTCTTT.

As regards this clone: Other DNA variants within this sample encode the same CDR3. The chain links TRBV5-1 to TRBJ2-5, with D tentatively TRBD2 (6 bases). The CDR3 extends over 14 amino acids. The germline V gene has CDR1 SGHRS and CDR2 YFSETQ. The germline V and J ends were trimmed by 0 bases and 5 bases, with 11 bases remaining between them. The CDR3 region is CASSLGGAQETQYF. For the CDR3, the DNA is TGCGCCAGCAGCTTGGGCGGGGCCCAGGAGACCCAGTACTTC.

The V gene is TRBV18, the J gene TRBJ2-7, with TRBD2 as a possible D gene (6 bases). The CDR3 spans 13 residues. V lost 3 bases and J 4 bases, leaving 10 bases between the germline ends. CDR1 and CDR2 from the germline V gene are KGHSH and LQKENI. In nucleotides, the CDR3 is TGTGCCAGCTCACCGGTGGGAGGATACGAGCAGTACTTC. Translation gives CASSPVGGYEQYF.

The chain has TRBV5-4 and TRBJ1-1; D uncertain. Germline lookup yields CDR1 SGHNT and CDR2 YYREEE (reference sequence). Trimming left V 7 bases short and J 4 bases short, with 20 bases between. The CDR3 is made up of 15 amino acids. CDR3 sequence: CASGSLGGEGTEAFF. The CDR3 nucleotides read TGTGCCAGCGGATCGTTGGGCGGGGAGGGCACTGAAGCTTTCTTT.

This clone has a handful of counts. J is TRBJ2-3 and V is TRBV2, with D perhaps TRBD1 (6 bases). CDR3 length: 15 amino acids. V lost 4 bases and J 3 bases, leaving 14 bases between the germline ends. Germline CDR1 is SNHLY and CDR2 is FYNNEI. CDR3 protein: CASSGGTGQTDTQYF. The CDR3 DNA reads TGTGCCAGCAGTGGGGGCACAGGGCAAACAGATACGCAGTATTTT.

V usage is TRBV5-1 and J usage is TRBJ2-7, with D tentatively TRBD1 or TRBD2 (6 bases each). Trimming removed 3 bases from V and 0 bases from J, with 7 bases in between. Germline V gene data show CDR1 as SGHRS and CDR2 as YFSETQ. There are 13 residues in the CDR3. CDR3 bases: TGCGCCAGCAGCTCGGGGGCCTCCTACGAGCAGTACTTC. Translated, it gives CASSSGASYEQYF.

The rearrangement links TRBV7-2 to TRBJ1-5; unclear D gene. Germline lookup yields CDR1 SGHTA and CDR2 FQGNSA. Trimming cost V 5 bases and J 3 bases, with 14 bases left between them. The CDR3 sequence is 15 residues long. The CDR3 is CASSAAGRVNQPQHF. CDR3 DNA: TGTGCCAGCAGCGCGGCAGGTCGGGTCAATCAGCCCCAGCATTTT.

This clone was detected only once. This chain joins TRBV6-5 and TRBJ2-1, with 9 bases matching TRBD2. Germline trimming cut 5 bases from V and 4 bases from J; bases unmatched to any gene: 6. Germline V gene lookup returns CDR1 MNHEY and CDR2 SVGAGI. The CDR3 extends over 15 amino acids. CDR3 DNA: TGTGCCAGCAGTGTGGGACTAGCCCGGTACAATGAGCAGTTCTTC. This encodes CASSVGLARYNEQFF.

V and J are TRBV5-6 and TRBJ1-1, with D tentatively TRBD1 (5 bases). The CDR3 is 13 amino acids. V gave up 5 bases and J gave up 4 bases, with 12 bases separating them. Germline V gives CDR1 SGHDT, CDR2 YYEEEE. CDR3 nucleotide sequence: TGTGCCAGCAGAGCTACGGGGGTCACTGAAGCTTTCTTT. Translating it yields CASRATGVTEAFF.